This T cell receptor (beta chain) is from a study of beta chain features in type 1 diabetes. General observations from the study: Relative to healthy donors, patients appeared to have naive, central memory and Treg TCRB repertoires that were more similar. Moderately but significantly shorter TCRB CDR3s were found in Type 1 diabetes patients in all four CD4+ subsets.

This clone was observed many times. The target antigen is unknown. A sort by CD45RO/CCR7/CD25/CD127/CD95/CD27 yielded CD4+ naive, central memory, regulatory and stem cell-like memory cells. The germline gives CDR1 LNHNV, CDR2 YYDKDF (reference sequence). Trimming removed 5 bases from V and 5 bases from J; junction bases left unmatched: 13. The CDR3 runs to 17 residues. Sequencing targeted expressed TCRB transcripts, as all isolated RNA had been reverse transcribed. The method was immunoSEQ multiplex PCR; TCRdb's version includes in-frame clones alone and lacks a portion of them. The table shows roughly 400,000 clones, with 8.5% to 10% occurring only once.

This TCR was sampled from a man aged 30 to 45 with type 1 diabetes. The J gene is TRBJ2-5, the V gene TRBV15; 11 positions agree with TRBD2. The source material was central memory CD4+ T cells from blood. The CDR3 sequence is CATSPRPTSGSRETQYF. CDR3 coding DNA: TGTGCCACCAGCCCCCGTCCAACTAGCGGGAGTCGTGAGACCCAGTACTTC.